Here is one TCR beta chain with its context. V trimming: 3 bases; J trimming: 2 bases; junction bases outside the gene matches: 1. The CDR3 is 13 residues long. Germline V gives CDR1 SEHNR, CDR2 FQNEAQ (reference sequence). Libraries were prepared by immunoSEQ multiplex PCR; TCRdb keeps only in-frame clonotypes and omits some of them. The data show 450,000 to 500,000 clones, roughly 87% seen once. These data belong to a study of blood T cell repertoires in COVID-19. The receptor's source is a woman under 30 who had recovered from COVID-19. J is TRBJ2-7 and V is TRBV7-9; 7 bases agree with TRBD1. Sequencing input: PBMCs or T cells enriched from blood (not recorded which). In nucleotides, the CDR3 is TGTGCCAGCAGCTTGACAGGGCCCTACGAGCAGTACTTC. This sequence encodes CASSLTGPYEQYF.